The clone carrying this TCR beta chain was found a few times. TCRdb re-called the RT-PCR reads through MiXCR, storing one row per CDR3 protein. The sample carries about 170,000 distinct CDR3 sequences, less than 15% recorded once. This record belongs to a study of response to subunit inactivated influenza vaccine. The CDR3 is 17 residues long. Germline loops: CDR1 MGHRA, CDR2 YSYEKL. Unmatched junction bases numbered 13, after V lost 0 bases and J lost 8 bases. The sample also formed part of further work on T cells expressing NK-cell markers. That paper states: UMI-tagged 5'RACE template switching yielded the TCR beta cDNA. Seven of the eight sequenced donors were classified as HCMV-seropositive, and one was classified as seronegative.

Sequenced material: CD8+ T cells sorted from PBMCs, taken approximately 12 days after vaccination. This receptor was identified in a man aged 50 to 60 who received an inactivated influenza vaccine. The chain joins TRBV4-1 to TRBJ2-1; TRBD2 agrees at 7 bases. The CDR3 here is CASSQDLGLVLRDEQFF. DNA of the CDR3: TGCGCCAGCAGCCAAGACCTTGGACTAGTTCTCCGGGATGAGCAGTTCTTC.